Here is one T cell receptor beta chain with its context. What it recognizes is unknown. The data derive from a study of cytomegalovirus exposure and HLA in healthy donors. Study-wide background: The 90 to 150 validation repertoires matched the 500 to 750 first-cohort repertoires in platform, a later analysis reported.

Sequencing used immunoSEQ multiplex PCR; TCRdb keeps in-frame clones, though not all of them. The sample carries approximately 190,000 clones, 84% recorded once. General study points: According to a later analysis, TCR clusters from the first cohort tended to co-occur in the 90 to 150 validation repertoires. Whilst most TCR sequences proved rare, a subset of public TCRs occurred across many donors. Reportedly, cytomegalovirus status was diagnosed with high sensitivity and specificity.

The clonotype was recovered from a woman younger than 45 in good health and CMV-seropositive. Material: PBMCs.

CDR3 amino acids: CASSRASTYEQYF. The CDR3 coding sequence is TGTGCCAGCAGTAGGGCTAGCACCTACGAGCAGTACTTC. The rearrangement joins TRBV28 to TRBJ2-7; TRBD2 is a possible D gene (5 bases). There are 13 residues in the CDR3. Germline V gene lookup returns CDR1 MDHEN and CDR2 SYDVKM. V lost 5 bases and J 2 bases, leaving 10 bases between the germline ends.